The present T cell receptor beta chain was sequenced within a study of tumor and adjacent non-tumor tissue in lung cancer. Study-level information: On average, productive TCRbeta reads reached about 4 million per sample.

Whole-study results and caveats: In normal lung, the top 100 clones were significantly more dominant than in tumor.

CDR3 length equals 17 residues. CDR1 is MNHEY and CDR2 is SVGAGI in the germline V gene. Three rounds of nested PCR, following a modified ARM-PCR protocol, produced the TCRbeta library. MiXCR, run by TCRdb on the multiplex PCR reads, gives a single entry per CDR3 protein. The sample consists of some 100,000 distinct CDR3 sequences, about 80% of them appearing once. As to this clonotype: Its cognate antigen is unknown.

The template was RNA from unsorted bulk tissue. Distant lung tissue was collected more than 3 cm away from the tumor edge. This TCR was recovered from a man between 60 and 70 years old with small cell lung cancer. This chain connects TRBV6-5 to TRBJ2-7; the D gene is possibly TRBD2 (6 bases). Specimen: distant non-tumor lung tissue. Written as DNA, the CDR3 is TGTGTCAGCAGTCGAACCAAGACTAGTGGGCTCCCTTACGAGCAGTACGTC. Its translation is CVSSRTKTSGLPYEQYV.